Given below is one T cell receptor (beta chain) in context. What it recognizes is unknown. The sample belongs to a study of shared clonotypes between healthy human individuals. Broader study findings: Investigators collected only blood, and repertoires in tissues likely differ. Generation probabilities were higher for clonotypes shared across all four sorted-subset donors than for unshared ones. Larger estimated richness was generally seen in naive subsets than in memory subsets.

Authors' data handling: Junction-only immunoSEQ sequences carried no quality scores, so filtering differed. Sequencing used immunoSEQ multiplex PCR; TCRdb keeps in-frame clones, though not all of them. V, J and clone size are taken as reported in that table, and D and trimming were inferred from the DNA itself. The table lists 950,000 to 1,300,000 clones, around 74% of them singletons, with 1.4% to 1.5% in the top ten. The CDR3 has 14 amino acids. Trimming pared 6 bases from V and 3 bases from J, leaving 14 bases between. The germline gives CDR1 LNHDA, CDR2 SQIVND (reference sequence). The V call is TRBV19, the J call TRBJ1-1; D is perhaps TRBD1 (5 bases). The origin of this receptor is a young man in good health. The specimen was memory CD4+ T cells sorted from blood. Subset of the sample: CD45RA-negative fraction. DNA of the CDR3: TGTGCCAGTAGGCAGGGACGGCGGGACACTGAAGCTTTCTTT. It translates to CASRQGRRDTEAFF.